This T cell receptor beta chain was captured in a study of blood T cell repertoires in COVID-19 (dated by TCRdb to 2020 to 2021). Looking at the study overall: Samples from collaborators originated in the United States, Italy and Spain and spanned both the acute and convalescent phases of COVID-19. The prospective study material was composed of cDNA or gDNA derived from T cells, B-cell-depleted T cells, or PBMCs. Deeply sampled blood TCRbeta repertoires from subjects exposed to, actively infected with, or recovered from COVID-19 were included in the dataset. The repertoires were made available in a free public database intended to serve as a resource for research on the immune response to SARS-CoV-2. Samples came from the ongoing ImmuneRACE study (first 160 participants) plus 1,254 subjects from 6 global collaborators. The sample metadata nearly always contained a de-identified subject ID, COVID-19 status, age in years and sex. Where available, HLA class I and class II types were taken from metadata supplied by the sample provider and were not determined by assay-based typing.

On this clone: This clone's antigen is unknown. It has no much larger one-base neighbor in the sample; base qualities were not kept.

TCRbeta CDR3 regions were amplified from genomic DNA by means of the immunoSEQ Assay, a bias-controlled multiplex PCR. Turning to the authors' computational methods: The number of nucleated cells in each sample was estimated from the amplification of reference gene primers within the assay. Sequence reads were collapsed and filtered to measure the absolute abundance of every unique TCRbeta CDR3 rearrangement. For each sample, productive Simpson clonality was calculated by taking the square root of Simpson's diversity index across productive rearrangements. What TCRdb holds here is the immuneACCESS table cut down to in-frame rearrangements. Part of the clones is not present; checked against another copy, under half of the missing clones reflect an unresolved V gene, and the others are unexplained. V and J calls and clone size come straight from that table; D and trimming were deduced from the DNA. The sample contains approximately 170,000 clones, around 84% of them found a single time. Of the sample, approximately 6% falls within the top ten clones.

The study at large found these results: Clinical and demographic metadata were provided uncurated, with the amount varying by source and participant.

There are 14 amino acids in the CDR3, from cysteine to phenylalanine inclusive. Just CDR3 DNA is preserved here, 42 bases in frame from base 1. Looking up the germline V gene (reference sequence) yields CDR1 LNHDA and CDR2 SQIVND. The trim is 5 bases for V and 1 base for J, with a gap of 10 bases between the germline ends. Enrolling through a virtual design, the prospective study's participants ranged in age from roughly 18 to 89 years and lived across 24 United States geographic areas. In the prospective study, participants were assigned to cohorts based on the clinical history participants reported in a screening survey and a study questionnaire. ImmuneRACE Cohort 3 recovered participants were defined by two consecutive negative NP/OP PCR tests, healthcare professional clearance, or symptom resolution. In the prospective study, mobile phlebotomists collected whole blood, serum and a nasopharyngeal or oropharyngeal swab from each participant. Over a roughly 2-month period, participants in the prospective study had the option of providing additional blood draws and questionnaires. Blood samples from the prospective study were shipped frozen or at room temperature prior to DNA extraction.

The receptor was isolated from a middle-aged man who had recovered from COVID-19. The sample consisted of PBMCs or T cells enriched from blood (not recorded which). The chain uses TRBV19 and TRBJ2-3; TRBD2 could be the D gene, as 5 bases match. The DNA sequence is as follows: TGTGCCAGTAGTGGCGGGCCCGGCACAGATACGCAGTATTTT. Its amino acids are CASSGGPGTDTQYF.